This T cell receptor (beta chain) is from a study of graft-versus-host responses after intestinal transplantation. Clones were read by immunoSEQ multiplex PCR, and TCRdb kept only the in-frame ones, dropping some. The data contain under 100,000 clones, 85% to 95% of them singletons. The CDR3 extends over 15 amino acids. V lost 0 bases, J lost 4 bases, and 12 bases lay in between. The germline gives CDR1 LGHNA, CDR2 YSLEER. As regards this clone: Antigen specificity is unknown.

The starting material was unstimulated CD8+ T cells sorted from spleen or lymph node cells, obtained before transplant. V and J are TRBV4-3 and TRBJ1-2, with D perhaps matching TRBD1 (6 bases). The receptor was isolated from a human donor who was the organ donor for an intestinal transplant. CDR3 in DNA: TGCGCCAGCAGCCAAGAGAGGGGGGGAGGCTATGGCTACACCTTC. It is translated as CASSQERGGGYGYTF.